Listed below are T cell receptor beta chains from one sample, sequenced in a study of T cells in Graves' hyperthyroidism and ophthalmopathy. TCRdb recomputed calls from the multiplex PCR reads with MiXCR, one row per CDR3 protein. The table lists approximately 640,000 distinct CDR3 sequences, approximately 42% of them singletons. Sequencing was done on a sample of peripheral blood or thyroid tissue (not recorded which). These receptors all stem from an adult man with Graves' disease, either hyperthyroidism or ophthalmopathy (not recorded which). Both conserved end residues are part of each CDR3. D genes are given only for firm matches. Where a row states a size, it is once, few, many or the class of an expanded clone; other rows omit it.

J: TRBJ2-2; size: many; V: TRBV29-1; D: .; CDR3: CSVEASTANTGELFF; DNA: TGCAGCGTTGAGGCCAGTACCGCGAACACCGGGGAGCTGTTTTTT
J: TRBJ1-2; size: .; V: TRBV29-1; D: TRBD1; CDR3: CSVEDPGTGDGYTF; DNA: TGCAGCGTTGAAGATCCCGGGACAGGGGATGGCTACACCTTC
J: TRBJ2-2; size: few; V: TRBV12-3/TRBV12-4; D: .; CDR3: CASSAGGAGELFF; DNA: TGTGCCAGCAGTGCAGGGGGGGCCGGGGAGCTGTTTTTT
J: TRBJ2-2; size: few; V: TRBV10-2; D: TRBD1; CDR3: CASSYGQGPTGELFF; DNA: TGCGCCAGCAGTTACGGACAGGGCCCCACCGGGGAGCTGTTTTTT
J: TRBJ2-7; size: .; V: TRBV29-1; D: TRBD2; CDR3: CSAPEAGGPYEQYF; DNA: TGCAGTGCTCCCGAGGCGGGAGGGCCCTACGAGCAGTACTTC
J: TRBJ1-4; size: .; V: TRBV25-1; D: .; CDR3: CASSLYGPGSPNEKLFF; DNA: TGTGCCAGCAGTTTATACGGACCAGGGAGTCCCAATGAAAAACTGTTTTTT
J: TRBJ2-5; size: .; V: TRBV12-5; D: .; CDR3: CASGLVATQETQYF; DNA: TGTGCTAGTGGTTTGGTAGCGACTCAGGAGACCCAGTACTTC
J: TRBJ2-2; size: many; V: TRBV5-1; D: TRBD1; CDR3: CASSPRQGNTGELFF; DNA: TGTGCCAGCAGCCCCCGACAGGGGAACACCGGGGAGCTGTTTTTT
J: TRBJ1-3; size: many; V: TRBV14; D: .; CDR3: CASSQGLQGNTIYF; DNA: TGTGCCAGCAGCCAAGGCCTACAGGGAAACACCATATATTTT
J: TRBJ1-5; size: .; V: TRBV6-6; D: TRBD1; CDR3: CASSRQGLSSNQPQHF; DNA: TGTGCCAGCAGCAGACAGGGGTTATCGAGCAATCAGCCCCAGCATTTT